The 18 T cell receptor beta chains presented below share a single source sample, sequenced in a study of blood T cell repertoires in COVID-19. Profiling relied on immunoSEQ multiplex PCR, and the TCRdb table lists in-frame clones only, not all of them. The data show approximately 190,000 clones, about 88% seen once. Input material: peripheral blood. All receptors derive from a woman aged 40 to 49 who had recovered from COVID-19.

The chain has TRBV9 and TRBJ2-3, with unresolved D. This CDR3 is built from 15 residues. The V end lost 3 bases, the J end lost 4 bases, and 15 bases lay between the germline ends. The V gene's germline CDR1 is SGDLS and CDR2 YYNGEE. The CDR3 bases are TGTGCCAGCAGCGCCGCTTTAGCATTCGCAGATACGCAGTATTTT. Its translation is CASSAALAFADTQYF.

CDR3 in amino acids: CASSQGQGLQEKLFF. CDR3 nucleotide sequence: TGTGCCAGCAGCCAAGGCCAGGGGCTACAGGAAAAACTGTTTTTT. The chain couples TRBV14 to TRBJ1-4; tentatively, D is TRBD1 (6 bases). From germline, CDR1 is SGHDN and CDR2 FVKESK. V lost 1 base, J lost 8 bases, and 14 bases lay in between. The CDR3 consists of 15 residues.

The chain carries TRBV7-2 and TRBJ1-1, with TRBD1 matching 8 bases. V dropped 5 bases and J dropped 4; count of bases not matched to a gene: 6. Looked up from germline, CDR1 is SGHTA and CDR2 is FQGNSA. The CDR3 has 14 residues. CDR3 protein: CASSPTTGVTEAFF. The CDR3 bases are TGTGCCAGCAGCCCTACGACAGGGGTCACTGAAGCTTTCTTT.

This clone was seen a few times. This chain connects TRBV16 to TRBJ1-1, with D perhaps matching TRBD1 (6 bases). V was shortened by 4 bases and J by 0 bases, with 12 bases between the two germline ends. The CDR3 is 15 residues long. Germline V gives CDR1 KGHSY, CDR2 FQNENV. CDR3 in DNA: TGTGCCAGCAGCCGCGATGACAGGTTGAACACTGAAGCTTTCTTT. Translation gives CASSRDDRLNTEAFF.

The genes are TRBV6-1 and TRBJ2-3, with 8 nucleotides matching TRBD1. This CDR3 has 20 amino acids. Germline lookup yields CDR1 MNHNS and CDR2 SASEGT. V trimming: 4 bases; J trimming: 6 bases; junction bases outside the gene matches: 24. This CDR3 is CASSVLGTGDILDALDTQYF. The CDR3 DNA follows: TGTGCCAGCAGTGTTTTGGGGACAGGCGATATTTTGGATGCTCTGGATACGCAGTATTTT.

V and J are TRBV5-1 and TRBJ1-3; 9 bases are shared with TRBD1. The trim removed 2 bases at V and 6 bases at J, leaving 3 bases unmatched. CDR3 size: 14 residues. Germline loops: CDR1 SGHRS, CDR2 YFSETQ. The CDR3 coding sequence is TGCGCCAGCAGCTTATGGACAGGGGAAAACACCATATATTTT. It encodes CASSLWTGENTIYF.

The CDR3 loop reads CASSFGASGRGANVLTF. The CDR3, as DNA: TGTGCCAGCAGTTTTGGGGCTAGCGGGAGGGGGGCCAACGTCCTGACTTTC. The J gene is TRBJ2-6, the V gene TRBV27; 11 bases agree with TRBD2. V shed 3 bases, J shed 4 bases, and the junction held 5 bases outside the gene matches. Germline CDR1 is MNHEY and CDR2 is SMNVEV (reference sequence). This CDR3 is 17 amino acids long.

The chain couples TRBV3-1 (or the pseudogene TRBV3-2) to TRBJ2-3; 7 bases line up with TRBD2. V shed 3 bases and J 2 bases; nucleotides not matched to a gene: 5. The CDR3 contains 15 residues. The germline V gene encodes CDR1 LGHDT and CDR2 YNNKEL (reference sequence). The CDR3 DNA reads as TGTGCCAGCAGCCAGCTAGCGGATAACACAGATACGCAGTATTTT. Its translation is CASSQLADNTDTQYF.

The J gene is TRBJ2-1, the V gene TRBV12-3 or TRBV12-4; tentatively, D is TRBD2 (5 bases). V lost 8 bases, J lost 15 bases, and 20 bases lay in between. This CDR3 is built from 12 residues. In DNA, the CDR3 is TGTGCCAGCTCCCCCTTAGGGCTAGCTTTGTTCTTC. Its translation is CASSPLGLALFF.

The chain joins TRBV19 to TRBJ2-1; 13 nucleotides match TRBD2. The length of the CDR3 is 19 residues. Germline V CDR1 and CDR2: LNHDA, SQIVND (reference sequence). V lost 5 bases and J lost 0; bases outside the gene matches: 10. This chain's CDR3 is CASSSPGLAGMGSYNEQFF. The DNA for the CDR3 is TGTGCCAGTAGTTCTCCGGGACTAGCGGGAATGGGCTCCTACAATGAGCAGTTCTTC.

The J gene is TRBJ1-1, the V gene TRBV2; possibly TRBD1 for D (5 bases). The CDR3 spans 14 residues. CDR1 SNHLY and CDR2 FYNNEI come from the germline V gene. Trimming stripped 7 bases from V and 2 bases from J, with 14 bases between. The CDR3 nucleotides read TGTGCCAGCATTCTTCAGACAGAAAACACTGAAGCTTTCTTT. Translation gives CASILQTENTEAFF.

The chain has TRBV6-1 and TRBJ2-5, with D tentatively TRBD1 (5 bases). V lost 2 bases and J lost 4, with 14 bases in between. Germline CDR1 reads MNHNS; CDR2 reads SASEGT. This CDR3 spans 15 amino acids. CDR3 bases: TGTGCCAGCAGTGAATCCCAGGGTGGGGTAGAGACCCAGTACTTC. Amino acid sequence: CASSESQGGVETQYF.

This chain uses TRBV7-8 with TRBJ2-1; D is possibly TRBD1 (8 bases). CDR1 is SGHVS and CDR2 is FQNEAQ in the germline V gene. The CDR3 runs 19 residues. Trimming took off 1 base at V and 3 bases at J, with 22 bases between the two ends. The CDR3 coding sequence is TGTGCCAGCAGCTTAGAGGGGGGGACAGGTTTGGGTTTCTACAATGAGCAGTTCTTC. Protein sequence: CASSLEGGTGLGFYNEQFF.

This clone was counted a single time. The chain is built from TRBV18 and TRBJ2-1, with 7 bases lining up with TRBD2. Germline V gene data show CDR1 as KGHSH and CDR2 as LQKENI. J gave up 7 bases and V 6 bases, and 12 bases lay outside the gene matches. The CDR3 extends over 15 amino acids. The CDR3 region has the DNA TGTGCCAGCTCCGATAGCGGAGCGGGACGGAATGAGCAGTTCTTC. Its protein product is CASSDSGAGRNEQFF.

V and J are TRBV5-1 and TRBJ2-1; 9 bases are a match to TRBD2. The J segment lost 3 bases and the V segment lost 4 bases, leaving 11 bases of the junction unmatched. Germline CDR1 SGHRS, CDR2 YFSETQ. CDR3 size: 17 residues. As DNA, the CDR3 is TGCGCCAGCAGCCGTAGCGGGAGCGGGGAGAACTACAATGAGCAGTTCTTC. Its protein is CASSRSGSGENYNEQFF. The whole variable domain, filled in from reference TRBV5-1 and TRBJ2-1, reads KAGVTQTPRYLIKTRGQQVTLSCSPISGHRSVSWYQQTPGQGLQFLFEYFSETQRNKGNFPGRFSGRQFSNSRSEMNVSTLELGDSALYLCASSRSGSGENYNEQFFGPGTRLTVL.

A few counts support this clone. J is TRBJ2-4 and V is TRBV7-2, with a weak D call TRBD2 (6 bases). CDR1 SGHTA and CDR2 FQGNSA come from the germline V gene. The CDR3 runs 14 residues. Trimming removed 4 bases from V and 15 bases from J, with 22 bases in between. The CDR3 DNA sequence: TGTGCCAGCAGCTCTGGGGAGAGGTCGGGAGTGAGGTACTTC. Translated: CASSSGERSGVRYF.

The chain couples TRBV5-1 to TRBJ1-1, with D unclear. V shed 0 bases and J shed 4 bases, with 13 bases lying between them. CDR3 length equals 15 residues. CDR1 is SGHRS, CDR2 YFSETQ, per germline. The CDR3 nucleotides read TGCGCCAGCAGCTTGGCGACTCGGCGGAGCACTGAAGCTTTCTTT. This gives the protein CASSLATRRSTEAFF.

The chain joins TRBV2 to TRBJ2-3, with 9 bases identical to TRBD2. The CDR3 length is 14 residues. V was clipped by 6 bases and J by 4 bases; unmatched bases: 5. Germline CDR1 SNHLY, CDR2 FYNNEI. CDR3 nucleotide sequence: TGTGCCAGCAGATTGCGGGAGGGGGCAGATACGCAGTATTTT. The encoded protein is CASRLREGADTQYF.